The rows below give T cell receptor beta chains drawn from one sample of a study of regulatory T cells in long-lasting Graves disease. Each CDR3 protein gets one entry after TCRdb re-called the multiplex PCR reads with MiXCR. The repertoire holds about 450,000 distinct CDR3 sequences, with about 20% as singletons. Specimen: peripheral blood mononuclear cells (PBMCs), collected when the disease was refractory, from a patient treated with antithyroid drugs. The source is a female donor with Graves disease. Each CDR3 is given with its conserved first and last residue. A D gene is named only where the DNA matches it firmly. Some rows have no size entry. The others give once, few or many, or a class for an expanded clone.

j_gene | v_gene | d_gene | len | abundance | CDR3nt | CDR3aa
TRBJ1-3 | TRBV14 | - | 15 | - | TGTGCCAGCAGCACGTACGACATCTCTGGAAACACCATATATTTT | CASSTYDISGNTIYF
TRBJ1-1 | TRBV30 | - | 13 | - | TGTGCCTGGAGGGGGGTGGGAGACACTGAAGCTTTCTTT | CAWRGVGDTEAFF
TRBJ2-5 | TRBV29-1 | - | 13 | - | TGCAGCGTTGCCGGCGGCGGCGGGGAGACCCAGTACTTC | CSVAGGGGETQYF
TRBJ2-7 | TRBV10-3 | TRBD2 | 16 | - | TGTGCCATCAGTGAGCCGACTGGGTTGGGGGGGAACGAGCAGTACTTC | CAISEPTGLGGNEQYF
TRBJ1-2 | TRBV28 | - | 14 | many | TGTGCCAGCGGTACGGGGCAAAGGCTCTATGGCTACACCTTC | CASGTGQRLYGYTF
TRBJ1-5 | TRBV20-1 | - | 16 | - | TGCAGTGCTAGAGATCCCCACAGATATAGCAATCAGCCCCAGCATTTT | CSARDPHRYSNQPQHF
TRBJ2-5 | TRBV12-3/TRBV12-4 | - | 12 | - | TGTGCCAGCAGTTTTCGAAGGGATACCCAGTACTTC | CASSFRRDTQYF
TRBJ2-3 | TRBV20-1 | TRBD2 | 16 | - | TGCAGTGCTAGACTAGCGGGAGGGCCCCCCACAGATACGCAGTATTTT | CSARLAGGPPTDTQYF
TRBJ2-7 | TRBV6-5 | TRBD1 | 15 | - | TGTGCCAGCAGTTACTCGGGGCAGGGGGCCTACGAGCAGTACTTC | CASSYSGQGAYEQYF
TRBJ1-4 | TRBV7-2 | TRBD1 | 15 | many | TGTGCCAGCAGCTTAGCAGGACAGGGGAAAGAAAAACTGTTTTTT | CASSLAGQGKEKLFF
TRBJ2-5 | TRBV30 | TRBD2 | 15 | - | TGTGCCTGGACCCTCGGGCCGGGGGGGCAAGAGACCCAGTACTTC | CAWTLGPGGQETQYF
TRBJ2-7 | TRBV27 | TRBD1 | 14 | few | TGTGCCAGCACCAGCGGGACAGGGGGGATGGAGCAGTACTTC | CASTSGTGGMEQYF
TRBJ1-2 | TRBV27 | - | 16 | many | TGTGCCAGCAGTTTTAAGCCGATGACAGAACATTATGGCTACACCTTC | CASSFKPMTEHYGYTF
TRBJ1-6 | TRBV6-1 | - | 15 | few | TGTGCCAGCTCAGACAACCCAGAGAATAATTCACCCCTCCACTTT | CASSDNPENNSPLHF
TRBJ1-1 | TRBV19 | TRBD1 | 13 | - | TGTGCCAGTAGCAGTGTGGACAGGGAAAAAGCTTTCTTT | CASSSVDREKAFF
TRBJ2-2 | TRBV6-1 | - | 12 | few | TGTGCCAGCAGTCAACCTGGAGGGGAGCTGTTTTTT | CASSQPGGELFF
TRBJ1-2 | TRBV29-1 | - | 13 | few | TGCAGCGTTGTCCGGGACGCTTCTTATGGCTACACCTTC | CSVVRDASYGYTF
TRBJ2-7 | TRBV7-9 | - | 11 | few | TGTGCCAGCAGCTCCGCTGGGCGACAGTACTTC | CASSSAGRQYF
TRBJ1-1 | TRBV5-6 | - | 13 | few | TGTGCCAGCAGGCGTGACGGGAACACTGAAGCTTTCTTT | CASRRDGNTEAFF
TRBJ1-1 | TRBV4-3 | TRBD1 | 17 | - | TGCGCCAGCAGCCCACCGGACAGGGGGCTGGGGAACACTGAAGCTTTCTTT | CASSPPDRGLGNTEAFF
TRBJ1-2 | TRBV29-1 | - | 12 | - | TGCAGCGTTTCCGGGACACTTATAGGCTACACCTTC | CSVSGTLIGYTF
TRBJ2-3 | TRBV2 | TRBD1 | 14 | - | TGTGCCACCAGGGGACAGACAAGCACAGATACGCAGTATTTT | CATRGQTSTDTQYF
TRBJ1-2 | TRBV20-1 | - | 12 | many | TGCAGTGCTAGTTTACAGGACTATGGCTACACCTTC | CSASLQDYGYTF
TRBJ2-7 | TRBV11-2 | TRBD2 | 16 | many | TGTGCCAGCAGCTTATCAGGACTAGCGGGAGGAGTCGAGCAGTGCTTC | CASSLSGLAGGVEQCF
TRBJ1-1 | TRBV20-1 | - | 14 | many | TGCAGTGCTAGGAGGGACACCGGAAACACTGAAGCTTTCTTT | CSARRDTGNTEAFF
TRBJ2-2 | TRBV19 | TRBD2 | 15 | - | TGTGCCAGTAGTAAGGCCCCCGGGGGGTCCGGGGAGCTGTTTTTT | CASSKAPGGSGELFF